This passage covers 16 T cell receptor beta chains from one sample sequenced in a study of T cells after yellow fever vaccination. TCRdb used MiXCR to reprocess the 5' RACE reads, holding one entry per CDR3 protein. Counted here are over 250,000 distinct CDR3 sequences, roughly 5.2% occurring once; the ten biggest clones make up around 3.5%. The sequencing here drew on CD4+ T cells sorted from PBMCs, taken on the day of the yellow fever booster vaccination. All receptors derive from a man aged 18 to 29 who received the YFV17D yellow fever vaccine.

J is TRBJ2-2 and V is TRBV5-1; 11 positions agree with TRBD2. The CDR3 is 17 residues long. Germline lookup yields CDR1 SGHRS and CDR2 YFSETQ. V lost 0 bases to trimming and J lost 4 bases; unmatched junction nucleotides: 5. CDR3 coding DNA: TGCGCCAGCAGCTTGGAAGCTAGCGGGGGGATCACCGGGGAGCTGTTTTTT. Residues: CASSLEASGGITGELFF.

The V and J genes are TRBV7-8 and TRBJ2-7; no clear D. Germline V CDR1 and CDR2: SGHVS, FQNEAQ. This CDR3 comprises 14 residues. Trimming cost V 0 bases and J 0 bases, with 6 bases left between them. The CDR3 region has the DNA TGTGCCAGCAGCTTAGCCCCGGTCTCCTACGAGCAGTACGTC. Translation: CASSLAPVSYEQYV.

The chain combines TRBV7-2 with TRBJ2-1; no definite D call. CDR3 size: 14 residues. Trimming shortened V by 4 bases and J by 8 bases, and 15 bases separated the two germline ends. Looked up from germline, CDR1 is SGHTA and CDR2 is FQGNSA. This CDR3 reads CASSSRVGPDEQFF. The CDR3 nucleotides read TGTGCCAGCAGCTCTAGGGTGGGCCCGGATGAGCAGTTCTTC.

The gene calls are TRBV12-3 or TRBV12-4 and TRBJ1-5, with D uncertain. The V gene lost 3 bases and the J gene lost 3 bases, with 12 bases spanning the gap. The CDR3 runs to 15 residues. The CDR3 sequence is CASSLSGGNNQPQHF. In DNA, the CDR3 is TGTGCCAGCAGTTTGTCGGGAGGGAACAATCAGCCCCAGCATTTT.

The J gene is TRBJ2-3, the V gene TRBV7-2; TRBD2 aligns across 12 bases. The CDR3 sequence is 16 residues long. CDR1 is SGHTA and CDR2 is FQGNSA in the germline V gene. After removal of 1 base from V and 8 bases from J, the junction contained 7 bases not matched to a gene. The DNA of the CDR3 is TGTGCCAGCAGCTTAGGGGCTAGCGGGGGGGCCGGTACGCAGTATTTT. Translation: CASSLGASGGAGTQYF.

This clonotype has more than one count but fewer than ten. This rearrangement joins TRBV27 to TRBJ2-1; either TRBD1 or TRBD2 may fit D (6 bases each). From germline, CDR1 is MNHEY and CDR2 SMNVEV (reference sequence). The CDR3 spans 15 residues. Deletions cut 6 bases from V and 6 bases from J, with 18 bases between. For the CDR3, the DNA is TGTGCCAGCAGCCCCTGGAGGGGGGCAATCAATGAGCAGTTCTTC. It is translated as CASSPWRGAINEQFF.

This sequence joins TRBV12-3 or TRBV12-4 and TRBJ2-3, with 8 bases fitting TRBD2. This CDR3 comprises 14 residues. V dropped 7 bases and J dropped 4; count of bases not matched to a gene: 7. CDR3 nucleotides: TGTGCCAGCATCTACCGGGGGGGCTCAGATACGCAGTATTTT. This translates into CASIYRGGSDTQYF.

This clonotype was detected a few times. The chain employs TRBV20-1 and TRBJ2-3; tentatively, D is TRBD2 (7 bases). The CDR3 extends over 13 amino acids. The germline CDR1 and CDR2 sequences are DFQATT and SNEGSKA (reference sequence). The CDR3 is CSGLRGGGDTQYF. The CDR3 DNA reads as TGCAGCGGCCTTAGGGGGGGTGGAGATACGCAGTATTTT.

The V call is TRBV7-2, the J call TRBJ1-5, with no clear D. Germline values: CDR1 SGHTA, CDR2 FQGNSA. Trimming cost V 5 bases and J 7 bases, with 15 bases left between them. The CDR3 sequence is 14 residues long. The CDR3 reads CASSHRRKGQPQHF. CDR3 bases: TGTGCCAGCAGCCACCGACGGAAGGGCCAGCCCCAGCATTTT.

In this sample, this clonotype turned up a few times. The chain uses TRBV6-5 and TRBJ1-5; a weak D match, TRBD1 (6 bases). V lost 5 bases and J lost 9, with 17 bases in between. Per germline, CDR1 MNHEY and CDR2 SVGAGI. CDR3 length: 14 residues. The DNA of the CDR3 is TGTGCCAGCAGTAGGACAGTCGCAATCATGCCCCAGCATTTT. It is translated as CASSRTVAIMPQHF.

The CDR3 DNA is TGTGCCAGCAGTTACTCGAGAGGGCAGACTTTCTTT. Its translation is CASSYSRGQTFF. The rearrangement links TRBV6-5 to TRBJ1-1; no definite D call. The germline V and J ends were trimmed by 0 bases and 12 bases, with 11 bases remaining between them. CDR1 is MNHEY and CDR2 is SVGAGI in the germline V gene. This CDR3 has 12 residues.

This clonotype was recorded at least ten times. This sequence joins TRBV5-6 and TRBJ2-2; D may correspond to TRBD1 or TRBD2 (5 bases each). The V and J ends lost 1 base and 4 bases respectively, with 11 bases between them. There are 15 residues in the CDR3. The germline V gene has CDR1 SGHDT and CDR2 YYEEEE. CDR3 sequence reads: CASSLYGAGTGELFF. The CDR3, as DNA: TGTGCCAGCAGCTTGTACGGGGCTGGCACCGGGGAGCTGTTTTTT.

This clonotype was seen at least ten times. The CDR3 DNA reads TGTGCCAGCAGCACACGACAGGGGGCCATCGAGCAGTACGTC. It translates to CASSTRQGAIEQYV. This sequence joins TRBV6-2 or TRBV6-3 and TRBJ2-7; 10 bases fit TRBD1. V lost 6 bases to trimming and J lost 6 bases; unmatched junction nucleotides: 8. Germline loops: CDR1 MNHEY, CDR2 SVGEGT. CDR3 length equals 14 residues.

The chain uses TRBV5-6 and TRBJ2-7; D is unresolved. The CDR3 spans 12 residues. Germline CDR1 reads SGHDT; CDR2 reads YYEEEE. V was cut by 2 bases and J by 5 bases, with 8 bases left in between. The CDR3 nucleotides read TGTGCCAGCAGCTTTGCAGTGGACGAGCAGTACGTC. Translated, it gives CASSFAVDEQYV.

This clonotype was detected only a few times. V usage is TRBV18 and J usage is TRBJ1-4; 7 bases agree with TRBD1. V gave up 1 base and J gave up 8 bases; unmatched junction bases: 7. This CDR3 comprises 15 residues. Germline-derived CDR1 and CDR2 are KGHSH and LQKENI. The CDR3 DNA is TGTGCCAGCTCACCACTTACTACAGGGGTCGAAAAACTGTTTTTT. Encoded protein: CASSPLTTGVEKLFF. Filled out from reference TRBV18 and TRBJ1-4, the complete variable domain reads NAGVMQNPRHLVRRRGQEARLRCSPMKGHSHVYWYRQLPEEGLKFMVYLQKENIIDESGMPKERFSAEFPKEGPSILRIQQVVRGDSAAYFCASSPLTTGVEKLFFGSGTQLSVL.

The chain combines TRBV29-1 with TRBJ1-3; D possibly corresponds to TRBD1 (5 bases). Looked up from germline, CDR1 is SQVTM and CDR2 is ANQGSEA. The CDR3 is 15 residues long. The ends were cut back, 5 bases at V and 0 bases at J, with 14 bases in the middle. Here the CDR3 reads CSVSDKRSSGNTIYF. CDR3 DNA: TGCAGCGTTTCGGACAAACGAAGCTCTGGAAACACCATATATTTT.